The 6 T cell receptor beta chains reported below all come from one sample, sequenced in a study of blood T cell repertoires in COVID-19. Only in-frame clones appear in the TCRdb table, and some are missing; sequencing was by immunoSEQ multiplex PCR. This table holds about 310,000 clones, nearly 90% found once. Material: peripheral blood. The receptor source for this set is a woman aged 40 to 49 with COVID-19, enrolled during active disease.

The chain uses TRBV24-1 and TRBJ1-2, with TRBD1 matching 7 bases. The germline gives CDR1 KGHDR, CDR2 SFDVKD. V gave up 5 bases and J gave up 4 bases; unmatched junction bases: 12. The CDR3 is 16 residues long. CDR3 residues: CATSGQQGTLGYGYTF. Written as DNA, the CDR3 is TGTGCCACCAGTGGTCAACAGGGGACCCTGGGCTATGGCTACACCTTC.

The chain joins TRBV28 to TRBJ2-1; 11 bases agree with TRBD2. This CDR3 has 15 amino acids. The germline V gene has CDR1 MDHEN and CDR2 SYDVKM. The V segment lost 6 bases and the J segment 6 bases; nucleotides outside the gene matches: 7. The CDR3 DNA reads as TGTGCCAGCAGCTCACTAGCGGGAGTTTCCAATGAGCAGTTCTTC. Amino acids: CASSSLAGVSNEQFF. Based on the CDR3 plus reference TRBV28 and TRBJ2-1, the full variable domain is DVKVTQSSRYLVKRTGEKVFLECVQDMDHENMFWYRQDPGLGLRLIYFSYDVKMKEKGDIPEGYSVSREKKERFSLILESASTNQTSMYLCASSSLAGVSNEQFFGPGTRLTVL.

The CDR3 DNA follows: TGTGCCAGCAGCTTGGTGGACAACTACGAGCAGTACTTC. Its translation: CASSLVDNYEQYF. This chain connects TRBV5-4 to TRBJ2-7, with a possible D match to TRBD1 (5 bases). V lost 0 bases and J lost 3, with 7 bases in between. Germline-derived CDR1 and CDR2 are SGHNT and YYREEE (reference sequence). The CDR3 sequence is 13 residues long.

This chain links TRBV29-1 with TRBJ2-5; TRBD1 aligns across 7 bases. V lost 7 bases, J lost 5 bases, and 16 bases stayed unmatched. This CDR3 is built from 15 residues. Germline V gives CDR1 SQVTM, CDR2 ANQGSEA. In DNA, the CDR3 is TGCAGCGCACCTTTACTCACAGGGGACGGGGAGACCCAGTACTTC. Translating gives CSAPLLTGDGETQYF.

The chain links TRBV28 to TRBJ1-2; D call uncertain. Trimming cost V 6 bases and J 8 bases, with 16 bases left between them. CDR1 and CDR2 (germline): MDHEN, SYDVKM. The CDR3 totals 13 residues. The CDR3 protein is CASSLSSPLGYTF. CDR3 DNA: TGTGCCAGCAGCCTAAGTAGCCCCCTCGGCTACACCTTC.

The chain combines TRBV19 with TRBJ1-5, with a tentative D call TRBD1 (5 bases). The CDR3 consists of 13 residues. With 6 bases removed from V and 6 bases from J, the gap between germline ends came to 12 bases. Germline V gives CDR1 LNHDA, CDR2 SQIVND (reference sequence). The CDR3 loop is CASSHGGGQPQHF. Here the CDR3 DNA reads TGTGCCAGTAGCCACGGGGGGGGTCAGCCCCAGCATTTT. Supplemented by reference TRBV19 and TRBJ1-5, the full variable domain reads DGGITQSPKYLFRKEGQNVTLSCEQNLNHDAMYWYRQDPGQGLRLIYYSQIVNDFQKGDIAEGYSVSREKKESFPLTVTSAQKNPTAFYLCASSHGGGQPQHFGDGTRLSIL.